These T cell receptor beta chains were read from a single sample in a study of OX40 agonist ivuxolimab in advanced cancers. Libraries were prepared by immunoSEQ multiplex PCR; TCRdb keeps only in-frame clonotypes and omits some of them. This sample has about 79,000 clones, with less than 95% found just once. Specimen: CD4+ or CD8+ T cells sorted from blood, collected in a trial of the OX40 agonist ivuxolimab. Receptor source: an adult with an advanced solid tumor such as melanoma, head and neck, liver or kidney cancer. Each CDR3 is given with its conserved first and last residue. The D gene is left open where the match is weak. Where a row states a size, it is once, few, many or the class of an expanded clone; other rows omit it.

abundance	v_gene	d_gene	j_gene	CDR3aa	CDR3nt
.	TRBV28	.	TRBJ2-1	CASNYLSSYNEQFF	TGTGCCAGCAATTATCTTAGCTCCTACAATGAGCAGTTCTTC
.	TRBV7-9	.	TRBJ2-3	CASSQLDLSHTDTQYF	TGTGCCAGCAGCCAACTCGACTTGTCTCACACAGATACGCAGTATTTT
.	TRBV7-3	.	TRBJ2-1	CASSPQTGGDNEQFF	TGTGCCAGCAGCCCACAGACAGGCGGTGACAATGAGCAGTTCTTC
.	TRBV9	.	TRBJ1-3	CASSGAGTGNTIYF	TGTGCCAGCAGCGGCGCAGGGACTGGAAACACCATATATTTT
.	TRBV27	TRBD1	TRBJ2-7	CASSASGTGVEQYF	TGTGCCAGCAGTGCCTCGGGGACAGGGGTTGAGCAGTACTTC
.	TRBV15	.	TRBJ2-2	CATSRARDTGELFF	TGTGCCACCAGCAGAGCAAGGGACACCGGGGAACTGTTTTTT
.	TRBV4-2	.	TRBJ2-7	CASSQDPQGSLSYEQYF	TGTGCCAGCAGCCAAGATCCACAGGGCTCCCTCTCCTACGAGCAGTACTTC
.	TRBV28	.	TRBJ2-7	CASSPPETGLVEQYF	TGTGCCAGCAGTCCCCCCGAGACGGGTCTTGTGGAGCAGTACTTC
.	TRBV6-6	.	TRBJ2-3	CASSYSGTPDTQYF	TGTGCCAGCAGTTACTCGGGGACCCCAGATACGCAGTATTTT
.	TRBV27	TRBD2	TRBJ2-7	CASRTSGANTYEQYF	TGTGCCAGCAGAACTAGCGGAGCAAATACCTACGAGCAGTACTTC
once	TRBV7-8	.	TRBJ2-2	CASSLVDTGELFF	TGTGCCAGCAGCTTAGTTGACACCGGGGAGCTGTTTTTT
.	TRBV7-9	.	TRBJ1-1	CASSSPVKGDTEAFF	TGTGCCAGCAGCTCCCCGGTGAAGGGTGACACTGAAGCTTTCTTT
.	TRBV6-5	.	TRBJ2-3	CASSYEASTDTQYF	TGTGCCAGCAGTTACGAGGCTAGCACAGATACGCAGTATTTT
.	TRBV19	.	TRBJ2-7	CASSTGPSKGYEQYF	TGTGCCAGTAGTACGGGACCGTCGAAGGGCTACGAGCAGTACTTC
.	TRBV29-1	.	TRBJ2-7	CSVEDGVRGDYEQYF	TGCAGCGTTGAAGACGGGGTCAGGGGGGACTACGAGCAGTACTTC
.	TRBV29-1	.	TRBJ2-4	CSVEEAKNIQYF	TGCAGCGTTGAAGAGGCCAAAAACATTCAGTACTTC
once	TRBV25-1	TRBD1	TRBJ1-1	CASSDPAQGRTEAFF	TGTGCCAGCAGTGACCCCGCACAGGGGAGGACTGAAGCTTTCTTT
.	TRBV7-9	.	TRBJ1-2	CASSLARDLWDYGYTF	TGTGCCAGCAGCTTAGCGCGGGACCTTTGGGACTATGGCTACACCTTC
.	TRBV19	.	TRBJ1-5	CASVGRGGYSNQPQHF	TGTGCCAGTGTTGGCAGGGGAGGCTATAGCAATCAGCCCCAGCATTTT
.	TRBV7-8	TRBD2	TRBJ2-3	CASSTGGDTQYF	TGTGCCAGCAGTACCGGGGGGGATACGCAGTATTTT
.	TRBV4-1	.	TRBJ1-3	CASSWEGGRSGNTIYF	TGCGCCAGCAGCTGGGAGGGGGGGCGCTCTGGAAACACCATATATTTT
.	TRBV27	TRBD1	TRBJ2-1	CASRPGTGFDEQFF	TGTGCCAGCCGTCCCGGGACAGGGTTCGATGAGCAGTTCTTC
.	TRBV9	.	TRBJ2-7	CASSVGSGFSYEQYF	TGTGCCAGCAGCGTAGGGTCAGGATTCTCCTACGAGCAGTACTTC
.	TRBV9	TRBD1	TRBJ1-2	CASSVEPGTGGYGYTF	TGTGCCAGCAGCGTAGAACCGGGGACAGGGGGCTATGGCTACACCTTC
once	TRBV9	.	TRBJ2-2	CASSISAAEPNTGELFF	TGTGCCAGCAGCATTAGCGCGGCGGAACCGAACACCGGGGAGCTGTTTTTT
.	TRBV9	TRBD1	TRBJ1-1	CASSTQGEYFMNTEAFF	TGTGCCAGCAGCACACAGGGGGAATATTTCATGAACACTGAAGCTTTCTTT
.	TRBV2	TRBD2	TRBJ2-7	CASMVLAGPRDEQYF	TGTGCCAGCATGGTACTAGCGGGGCCTCGAGACGAGCAGTACTTC
once	TRBV7-9	.	TRBJ2-7	CASRSDIYEQYF	TGTGCCAGCAGGTCGGACATCTACGAGCAGTACTTC
.	TRBV14	.	TRBJ1-4	CASSQDWEGQELFF	TGTGCCAGCAGCCAAGATTGGGAGGGCCAGGAACTGTTTTTT
.	TRBV7-3	.	TRBJ2-5	CASSPGIDTQETQYF	TGTGCCAGCAGCCCCGGTATAGACACGCAAGAGACCCAGTACTTC